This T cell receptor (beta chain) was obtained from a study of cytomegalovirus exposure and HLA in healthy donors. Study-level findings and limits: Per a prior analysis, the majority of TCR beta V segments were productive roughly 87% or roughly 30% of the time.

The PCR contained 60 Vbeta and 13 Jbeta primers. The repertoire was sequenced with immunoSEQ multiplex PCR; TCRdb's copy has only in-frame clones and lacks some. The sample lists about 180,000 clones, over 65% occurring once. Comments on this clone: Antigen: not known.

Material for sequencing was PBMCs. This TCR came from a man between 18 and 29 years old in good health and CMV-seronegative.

The CDR3 DNA follows: TGTGCCTGGAGTGTTAATTCTGGGGCCAACGTCCTGACTTTC. Protein product: CAWSVNSGANVLTF. The rearrangement joins TRBV30 to TRBJ2-6; no clear D gene. Germline CDR1 is GTSNPN and CDR2 is SVGIG (reference sequence). This CDR3 region has 14 residues. Trimming shortened V by 0 bases and J by 1 base, and 4 bases separated the two germline ends. Drawing the rest from reference TRBV30 and TRBJ2-6, the complete variable domain is SQTIHQWPATLVQPVGSPLSLECTVEGTSNPNLYWYRQAAGRGLQLLFYSVGIGQISSEVPQNLSASRPQDRQFILSSKKLLLSDSGFYLCAWSVNSGANVLTFGAGSRLTVL.